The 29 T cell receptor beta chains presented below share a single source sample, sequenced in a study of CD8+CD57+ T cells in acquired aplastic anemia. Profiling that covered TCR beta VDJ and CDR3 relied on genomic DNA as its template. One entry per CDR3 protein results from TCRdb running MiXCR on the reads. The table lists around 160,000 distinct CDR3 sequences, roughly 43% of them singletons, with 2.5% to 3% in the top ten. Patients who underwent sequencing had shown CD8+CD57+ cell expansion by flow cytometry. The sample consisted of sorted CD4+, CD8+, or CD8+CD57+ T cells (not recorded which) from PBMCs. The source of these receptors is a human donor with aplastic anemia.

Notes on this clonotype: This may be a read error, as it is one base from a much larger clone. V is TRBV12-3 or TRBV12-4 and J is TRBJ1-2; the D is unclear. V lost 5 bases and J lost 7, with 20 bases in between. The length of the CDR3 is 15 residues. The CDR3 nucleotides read TGTGCCAGCAGTGACTCGAGACGCCCGCCCTGTGGCTACACCTTC. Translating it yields CASSDSRRPPCGYTF.

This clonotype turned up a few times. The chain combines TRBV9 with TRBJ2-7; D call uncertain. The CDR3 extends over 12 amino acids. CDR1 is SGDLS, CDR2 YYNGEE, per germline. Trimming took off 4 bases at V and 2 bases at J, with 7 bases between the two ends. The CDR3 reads CASSPRPYEQYF. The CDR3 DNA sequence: TGTGCCAGCAGCCCTCGTCCCTACGAGCAGTACTTC.

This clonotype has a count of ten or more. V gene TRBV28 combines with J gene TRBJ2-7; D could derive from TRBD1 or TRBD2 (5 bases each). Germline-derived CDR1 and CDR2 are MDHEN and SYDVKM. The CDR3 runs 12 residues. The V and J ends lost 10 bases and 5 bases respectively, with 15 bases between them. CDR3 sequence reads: CATGAGSNEQYF. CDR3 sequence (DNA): TGTGCCACCGGGGCAGGTTCCAACGAGCAGTACTTC.

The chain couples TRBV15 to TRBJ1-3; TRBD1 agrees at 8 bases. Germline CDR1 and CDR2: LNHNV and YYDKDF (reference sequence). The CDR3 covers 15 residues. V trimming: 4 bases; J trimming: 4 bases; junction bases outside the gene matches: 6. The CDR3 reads CATSKETGAGNTIYF. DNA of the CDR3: TGTGCCACCAGCAAAGAGACAGGGGCAGGAAACACCATATATTTT.

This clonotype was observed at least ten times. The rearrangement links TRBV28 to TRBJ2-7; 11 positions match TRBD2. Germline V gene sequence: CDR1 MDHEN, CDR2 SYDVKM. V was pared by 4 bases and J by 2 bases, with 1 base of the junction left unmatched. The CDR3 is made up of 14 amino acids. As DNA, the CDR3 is TGTGCCAGCAGTTCTAGCGGGGGGCCCTACGAGCAGTACTTC. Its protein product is CASSSSGGPYEQYF.

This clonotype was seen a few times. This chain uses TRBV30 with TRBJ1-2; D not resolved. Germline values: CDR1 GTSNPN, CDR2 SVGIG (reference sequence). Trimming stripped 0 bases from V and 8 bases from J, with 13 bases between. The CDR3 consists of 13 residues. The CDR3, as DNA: TGTGCCTGGAGTGTATCCGGGAATAGCGGCTACACCTTC. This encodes CAWSVSGNSGYTF.

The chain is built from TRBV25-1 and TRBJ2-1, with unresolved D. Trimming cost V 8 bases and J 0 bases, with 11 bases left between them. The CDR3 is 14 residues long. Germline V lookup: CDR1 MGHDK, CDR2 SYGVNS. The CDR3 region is CASSRTASYNEQFF. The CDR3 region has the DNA TGTGCCAGCTCCAGGACGGCCTCCTACAATGAGCAGTTCTTC.

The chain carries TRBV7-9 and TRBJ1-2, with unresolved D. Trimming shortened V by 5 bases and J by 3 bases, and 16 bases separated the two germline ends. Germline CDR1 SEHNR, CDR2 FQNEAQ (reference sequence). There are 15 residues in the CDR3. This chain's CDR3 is CASSPPGRLDYGYTF. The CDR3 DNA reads TGTGCCAGCAGCCCACCCGGACGGTTGGACTATGGCTACACCTTC.

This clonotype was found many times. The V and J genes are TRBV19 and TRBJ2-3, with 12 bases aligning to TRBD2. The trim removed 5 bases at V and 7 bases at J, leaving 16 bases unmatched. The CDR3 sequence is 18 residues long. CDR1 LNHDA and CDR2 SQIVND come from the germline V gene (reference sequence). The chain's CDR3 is CASSAEGRLAGELYTQYF. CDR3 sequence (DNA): TGTGCCAGTAGTGCTGAAGGGAGACTAGCGGGAGAGTTGTATACGCAGTATTTT.

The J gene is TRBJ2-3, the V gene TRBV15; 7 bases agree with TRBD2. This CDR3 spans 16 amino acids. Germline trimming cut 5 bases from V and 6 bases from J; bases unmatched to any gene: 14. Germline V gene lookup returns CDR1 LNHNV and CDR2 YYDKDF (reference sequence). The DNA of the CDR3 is TGTGCCACCAGCCATGCACTAGCGAGTGGGGCGGATACGCAGTATTTT. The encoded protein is CATSHALASGADTQYF.

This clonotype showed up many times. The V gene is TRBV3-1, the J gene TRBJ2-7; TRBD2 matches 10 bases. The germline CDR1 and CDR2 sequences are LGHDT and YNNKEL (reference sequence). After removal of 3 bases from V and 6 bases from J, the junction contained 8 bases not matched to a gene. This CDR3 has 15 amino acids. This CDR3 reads CASSHWASGSAEQYF. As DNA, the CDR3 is TGTGCCAGCAGCCATTGGGCTAGCGGGAGCGCCGAGCAGTACTTC.

CDR3 amino acids: CSASDGAGRDSEQFF. CDR3 nucleotides: TGCAGTGCTAGTGATGGGGCGGGGAGGGACAGTGAGCAGTTCTTC. The V call is TRBV20-1, the J call TRBJ2-1; D possibly uses TRBD1 or TRBD2 (7 bases each). The V end was cut by 3 bases, the J end by 9 bases, with 21 bases between. The CDR3 covers 15 residues. The V gene's germline CDR1 is DFQATT and CDR2 SNEGSKA (reference sequence).

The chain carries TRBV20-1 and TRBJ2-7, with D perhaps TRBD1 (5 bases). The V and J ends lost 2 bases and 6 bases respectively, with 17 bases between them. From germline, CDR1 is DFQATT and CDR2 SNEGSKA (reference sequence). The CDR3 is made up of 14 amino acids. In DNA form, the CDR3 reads TGCAGTGCTAGATCCGCCCGTGGAAGGGGCGAGCAGTACTTC. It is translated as CSARSARGRGEQYF.

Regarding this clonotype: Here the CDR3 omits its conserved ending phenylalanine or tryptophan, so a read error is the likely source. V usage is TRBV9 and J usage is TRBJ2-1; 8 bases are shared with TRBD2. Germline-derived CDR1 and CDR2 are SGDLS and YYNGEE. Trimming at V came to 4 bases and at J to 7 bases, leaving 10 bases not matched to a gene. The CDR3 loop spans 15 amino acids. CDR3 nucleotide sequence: TGTGCCAGCAGCTTAACCGGGACTAGTGGGAATGAGCAGTTCCTC. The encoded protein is CASSLTGTSGNEQFL.

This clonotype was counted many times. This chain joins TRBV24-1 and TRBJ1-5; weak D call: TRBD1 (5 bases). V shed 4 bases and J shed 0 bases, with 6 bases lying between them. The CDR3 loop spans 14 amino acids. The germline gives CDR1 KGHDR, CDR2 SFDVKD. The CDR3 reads CATSDRDSNQPQHF. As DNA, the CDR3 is TGTGCCACCAGTGACAGGGATAGCAATCAGCCCCAGCATTTT.

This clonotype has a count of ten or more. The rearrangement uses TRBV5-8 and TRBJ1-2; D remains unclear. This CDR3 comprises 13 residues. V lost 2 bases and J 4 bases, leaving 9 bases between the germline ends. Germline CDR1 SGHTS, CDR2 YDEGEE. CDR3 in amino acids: CASSFPPFYGYTF. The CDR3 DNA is TGTGCCAGCAGCTTCCCCCCCTTCTATGGCTACACCTTC.

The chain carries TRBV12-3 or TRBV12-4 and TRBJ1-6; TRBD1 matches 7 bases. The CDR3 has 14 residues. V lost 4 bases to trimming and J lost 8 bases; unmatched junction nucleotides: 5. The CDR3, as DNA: TGTGCCAGCAGTTCCCAGGGGGGAGATTCACCCCTCCACTTT. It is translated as CASSSQGGDSPLHF.

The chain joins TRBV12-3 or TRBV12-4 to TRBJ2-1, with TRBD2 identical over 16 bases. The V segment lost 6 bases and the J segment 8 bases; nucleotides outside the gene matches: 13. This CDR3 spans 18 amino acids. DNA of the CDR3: TGTGCCAGCAGCCGACTCACGGGGACTAGCGGGAGGGCGGATGAGCAGTTCTTC. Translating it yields CASSRLTGTSGRADEQFF.

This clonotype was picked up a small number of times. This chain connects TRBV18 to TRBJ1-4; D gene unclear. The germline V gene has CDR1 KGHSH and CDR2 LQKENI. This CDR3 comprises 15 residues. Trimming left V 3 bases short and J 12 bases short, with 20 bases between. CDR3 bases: TGTGCCAGCTCACCTCCCGTTAGTATAGAGACTCAACTGTTTTTT. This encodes CASSPPVSIETQLFF. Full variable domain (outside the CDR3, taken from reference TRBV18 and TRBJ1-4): NAGVMQNPRHLVRRRGQEARLRCSPMKGHSHVYWYRQLPEEGLKFMVYLQKENIIDESGMPKERFSAEFPKEGPSILRIQQVVRGDSAAYFCASSPPVSIETQLFFGSGTQLSVL.

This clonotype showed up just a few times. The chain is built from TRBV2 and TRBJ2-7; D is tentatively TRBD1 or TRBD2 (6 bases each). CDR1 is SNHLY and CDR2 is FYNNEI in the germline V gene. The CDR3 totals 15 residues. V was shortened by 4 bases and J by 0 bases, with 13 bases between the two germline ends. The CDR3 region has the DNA TGTGCCAGCAGTGGACGGGGGACAACCTCCTACGAGCAGTACTTC. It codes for CASSGRGTTSYEQYF.

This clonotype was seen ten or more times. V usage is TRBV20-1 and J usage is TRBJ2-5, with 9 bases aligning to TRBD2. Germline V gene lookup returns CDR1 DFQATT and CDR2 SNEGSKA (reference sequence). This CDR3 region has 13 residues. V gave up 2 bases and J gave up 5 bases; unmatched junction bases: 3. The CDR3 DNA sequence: TGCAGTGCTAGATCGAGCGGGGGGGAGACCCAGTACTTC. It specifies CSARSSGGETQYF.

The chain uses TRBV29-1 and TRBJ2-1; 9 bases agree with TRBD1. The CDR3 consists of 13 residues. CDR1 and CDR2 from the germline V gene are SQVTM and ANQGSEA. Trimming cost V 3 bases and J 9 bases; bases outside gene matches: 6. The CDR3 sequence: CSVEGQGGGEQFF. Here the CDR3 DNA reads TGCAGCGTTGAGGGACAGGGTGGGGGTGAGCAGTTCTTC.

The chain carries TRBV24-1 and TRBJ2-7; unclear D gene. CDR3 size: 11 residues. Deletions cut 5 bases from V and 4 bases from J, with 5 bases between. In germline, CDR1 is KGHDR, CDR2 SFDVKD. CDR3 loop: CATSAGYEQYF. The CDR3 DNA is TGTGCCACCAGTGCTGGATACGAGCAGTACTTC.

CDR3 nucleotides: TGTGCCACCAGTCGCGACAGGGCGACGGCTTTCTTT. Encoded protein: CATSRDRATAFF. The J gene is TRBJ1-1, the V gene TRBV15; 7 nucleotides align to TRBD1. Trimming at V came to 6 bases and at J to 11 bases, leaving 9 bases not matched to a gene. The CDR3 spans 12 residues. Germline CDR1 reads LNHNV; CDR2 reads YYDKDF (reference sequence).

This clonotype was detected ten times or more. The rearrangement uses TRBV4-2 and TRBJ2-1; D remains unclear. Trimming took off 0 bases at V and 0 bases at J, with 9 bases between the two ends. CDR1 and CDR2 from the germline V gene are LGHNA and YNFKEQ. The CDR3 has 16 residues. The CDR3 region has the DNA TGTGCCAGCAGCCAAGATAGGGCTCCCTCCTACAATGAGCAGTTCTTC. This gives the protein CASSQDRAPSYNEQFF.

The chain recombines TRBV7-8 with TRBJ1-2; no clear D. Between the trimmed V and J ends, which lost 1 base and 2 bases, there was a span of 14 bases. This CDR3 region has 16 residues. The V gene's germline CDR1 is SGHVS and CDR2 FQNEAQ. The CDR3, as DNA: TGTGCCAGCAGCTTAGTCGGTGACTCCGCCAACTATGGCTACACCTTC. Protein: CASSLVGDSANYGYTF.

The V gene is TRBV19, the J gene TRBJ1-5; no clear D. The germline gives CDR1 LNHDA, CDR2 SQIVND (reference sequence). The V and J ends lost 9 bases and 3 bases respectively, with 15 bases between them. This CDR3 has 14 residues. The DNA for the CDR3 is TGTGCCAGCAGCCAGTTTCAAATCAATCAGCCCCAGCATTTT. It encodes CASSQFQINQPQHF.

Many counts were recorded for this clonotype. The CDR3 reads CASSQLQRDGELFF. DNA for the CDR3: TGCGCCAGCAGCCAACTGCAGCGAGACGGGGAGCTGTTTTTT. The rearrangement uses TRBV5-1 and TRBJ2-2; D is ambiguous. The germline V gene encodes CDR1 SGHRS and CDR2 YFSETQ. The CDR3 runs 14 residues. V lost 4 bases, J lost 7 bases, and 14 bases lay in between.

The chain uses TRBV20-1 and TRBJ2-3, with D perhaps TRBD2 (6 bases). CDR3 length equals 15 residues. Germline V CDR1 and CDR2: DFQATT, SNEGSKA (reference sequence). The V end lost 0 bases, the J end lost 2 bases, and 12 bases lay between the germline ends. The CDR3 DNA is TGCAGTGCTAGAGATTACGGGGGATCCACAGATACGCAGTATTTT. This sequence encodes CSARDYGGSTDTQYF.